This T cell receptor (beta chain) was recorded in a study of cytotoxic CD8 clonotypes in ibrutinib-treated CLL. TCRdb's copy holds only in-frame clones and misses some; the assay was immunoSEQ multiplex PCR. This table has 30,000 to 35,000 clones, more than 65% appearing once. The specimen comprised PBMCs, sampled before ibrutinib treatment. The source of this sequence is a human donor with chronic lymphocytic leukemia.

Here the CDR3 reads CASRRVDSPLHF. The CDR3 nucleotides are TGTGCCAGTAGAAGGGTGGATTCACCCCTCCACTTT. The V gene is TRBV19, the J gene TRBJ1-6; D uncertain. V gave up 6 bases and J gave up 8 bases, with 8 bases separating them. Germline assignment: CDR1 LNHDA and CDR2 SQIVND (reference sequence). The CDR3 covers 12 residues.